These T cell receptor beta chains were read from a single sample in a study of T cell repertoires in ileal Crohn's disease. Sequencing used immunoSEQ multiplex PCR; TCRdb keeps in-frame clones, though not all of them. The sample has more than 15,000 clones, roughly 60% seen once. Sequences were obtained from ileal tissue. Every receptor here comes from an adult with Crohn's disease. The CDR3 runs from the conserved cysteine through the conserved F or W. A D gene is named only where the DNA matches it firmly. A clone size is listed for some rows: how often the clone was seen (once, few, many), or a class if it is expanded.

CASSQTPSAGAQETQYF,TGCGCCAGCAGCCAAACCCCTTCGGCAGGGGCACAAGAGACCCAGTACTTC,TRBV4-1,TRBJ2-5,-,few
CASSLPGVGGYGYTF,TGTGCCAGCAGCCTACCGGGGGTCGGGGGCTATGGCTACACCTTC,TRBV7-2,TRBJ1-2,-,-
CASSLVDRGSHGYTF,TGCGCCAGCAGCTTGGTTGACAGGGGATCCCATGGCTACACCTTC,TRBV5-1,TRBJ1-2,TRBD1,few
CASSVSTSTDTQYF,TGTGCCAGCAGTGTATCCACTAGCACAGATACGCAGTATTTT,TRBV2,TRBJ2-3,-,-
CASSQDVTALSGNTIYF,TGTGCCAGCAGCCAAGATGTAACAGCCCTCTCTGGAAACACCATATATTTT,TRBV4-2,TRBJ1-3,-,-
CASSPRSVGGNYGYTF,TGTGCCAGCTCACCCCGGAGCGTAGGGGGCAACTATGGCTACACCTTC,TRBV18,TRBJ1-2,TRBD1,-
CAWSVPGGETQYF,TGTGCCTGGAGTGTACCGGGGGGGGAGACCCAGTACTTC,TRBV30,TRBJ2-5,TRBD2,few
CASSAGTSGRAPTGELFF,TGTGCCAGCAGCGCCGGGACTAGCGGGAGGGCCCCCACCGGGGAGCTGTTTTTT,TRBV9,TRBJ2-2,TRBD2,-
CASSLAAGGSYNEQFF,TGCGCCAGCAGCTTGGCCGCCGGAGGCTCCTACAATGAGCAGTTCTTC,TRBV5-1,TRBJ2-1,-,-
CAWSIGEVAPLHF,TGTGCCTGGAGTATAGGCGAGGTGGCACCCCTCCACTTT,TRBV30,TRBJ1-6,-,-
CASSLTDNYGYTF,TGCGCCAGCAGCTTGACAGATAACTATGGCTACACCTTC,TRBV5-1,TRBJ1-2,-,-
CASSDIQGGGDTQYF,TGTGCCAGCAGCGATATACAGGGCGGGGGGGATACGCAGTATTTT,TRBV7-9,TRBJ2-3,TRBD2,few
CASSPGLAGTTDTQYF,TGTGCCAGTAGCCCCGGACTAGCGGGGACAACAGATACGCAGTATTTT,TRBV19,TRBJ2-3,TRBD2,-
CASSLGYSRPRSPLHF,TGTGCCAGCAGCTTAGGGTACAGTCGCCCACGATCACCCCTCCACTTT,TRBV7-7,TRBJ1-6,-,-
CASSPDPGGSTDTQYF,TGTGCCAGCAGCCCCGATCCTGGGGGGAGCACAGATACGCAGTATTTT,TRBV11-3,TRBJ2-3,-,-
CASSYGSFANTGELFF,TGTGCCAGCAGTTATGGCTCCTTCGCGAACACCGGGGAGCTGTTTTTT,TRBV6-5,TRBJ2-2,-,few
CASSERTGRQETQYF,TGCGCCAGCAGCGAACGGACAGGGCGCCAAGAGACCCAGTACTTC,TRBV5-1,TRBJ2-5,TRBD1,-
CASSMGQTTDTQYF,TGTGCCAGCAGCATGGGACAGACCACAGATACGCAGTATTTT,TRBV11-2,TRBJ2-3,TRBD1,-
CASSLAGAYEQYF,TGCGCCAGCAGTCTAGCGGGAGCCTACGAGCAGTACTTC,TRBV10-2,TRBJ2-7,TRBD2,-
CASRRDRSSGNTIYF,TGTGCCAGCAGACGGGACAGAAGCTCTGGAAACACCATATATTTT,TRBV6-5,TRBJ1-3,TRBD1,few
CASSHSGQANYGYTF,TGTGCCAGCAGTCATTCGGGACAGGCGAACTATGGCTACACCTTC,TRBV2,TRBJ1-2,TRBD1,-
CASSQGEGVSETQYF,TGTGCCAGCAGCCAAGGGGAGGGGGTGAGCGAGACCCAGTACTTC,TRBV4-2,TRBJ2-5,-,-
CASSTRGTTEAFF,TGTGCCAGCAGTACCAGGGGTACCACTGAAGCTTTCTTT,TRBV28,TRBJ1-1,-,few
CSALAHYEQYF,TGCAGTGCCCTGGCACATTACGAGCAGTACTTC,TRBV20-1,TRBJ2-7,-,-
CASSLGGSYNEQFF,TGTGCCAGCAGCTTGGGAGGCTCCTACAATGAGCAGTTCTTC,TRBV11-3,TRBJ2-1,-,-
CASSLAGGKNEKLFF,TGTGCCAGCAGTTTAGCAGGGGGAAAGAATGAAAAACTGTTTTTT,TRBV28,TRBJ1-4,TRBD1,few
CASSKGGAGYEQYF,TGTGCCAGCAGTAAAGGGGGTGCCGGGTACGAGCAGTACTTC,TRBV25-1,TRBJ2-7,-,-
CASSLAALSGQQYF,TGTGCCAGCAGCCTAGCGGCACTTTCCGGCCAGCAGTACTTC,TRBV5-4,TRBJ2-7,TRBD2,-